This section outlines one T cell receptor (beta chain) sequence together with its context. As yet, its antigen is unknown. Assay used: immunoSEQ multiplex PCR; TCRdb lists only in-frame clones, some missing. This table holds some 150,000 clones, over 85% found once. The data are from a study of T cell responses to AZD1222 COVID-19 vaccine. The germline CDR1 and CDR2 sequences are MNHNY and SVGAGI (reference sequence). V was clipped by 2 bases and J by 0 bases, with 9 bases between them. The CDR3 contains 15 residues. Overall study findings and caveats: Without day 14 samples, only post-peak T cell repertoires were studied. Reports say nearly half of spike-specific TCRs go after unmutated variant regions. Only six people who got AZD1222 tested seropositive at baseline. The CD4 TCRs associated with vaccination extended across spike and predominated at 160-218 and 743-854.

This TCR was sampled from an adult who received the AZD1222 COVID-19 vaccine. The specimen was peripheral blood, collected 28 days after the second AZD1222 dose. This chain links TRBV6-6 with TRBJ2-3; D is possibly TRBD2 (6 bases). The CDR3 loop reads CASSYIGGSTDTQYF. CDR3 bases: TGTGCCAGCAGTTACATCGGAGGGAGCACAGATACGCAGTATTTT.